The rows below give T cell receptor beta chains drawn from one sample of a study of OX40 agonist ivuxolimab in advanced cancers. TCRdb keeps only in-frame clones here, not all; method: immunoSEQ multiplex PCR. The sample consists of tens of thousands of clones, 90% of them appearing once. The sample here was CD4+ or CD8+ T cells sorted from blood, taken in a trial of the OX40 agonist ivuxolimab. The receptor source for this set is an adult with an advanced solid tumor such as melanoma, head and neck, liver or kidney cancer. CDR3s include the opening cysteine and the closing phenylalanine or tryptophan. The D gene is left open where the match is weak.

CDR3aa: CASSALGQGNTEAFF
v_gene: TRBV2
d_gene: TRBD1

CDR3aa: CASSGRFLSYNEQFF
v_gene: TRBV5-6
d_gene: -

CDR3aa: CAWSVYSNQPQHF
v_gene: TRBV30
d_gene: -

CDR3aa: CASTRGGGNTEAFF
v_gene: TRBV6-1
d_gene: -

CDR3aa: CASRPQGALNTEAFF
v_gene: TRBV7-2
d_gene: -

CDR3aa: CASSRTATNYGYTF
v_gene: TRBV19
d_gene: -

CDR3aa: CASSDTEEQYF
v_gene: TRBV2
d_gene: -

CDR3aa: CARTPPRDAYGYTF
v_gene: TRBV30
d_gene: -

CDR3aa: CASSPPSVTDTQYF
v_gene: TRBV18
d_gene: -

CDR3aa: CASRMTPPRYEQYF
v_gene: TRBV6-4
d_gene: -

CDR3aa: CASRARDSREKLFF
v_gene: TRBV2
d_gene: TRBD1

CDR3aa: CASSAGQGGGEDTQYF
v_gene: TRBV10-1
d_gene: -

CDR3aa: CAWSVSLNEKLFF
v_gene: TRBV30
d_gene: -

CDR3aa: CSVGGDTGELFF
v_gene: TRBV29-1
d_gene: -

CDR3aa: CASSLRDSPYGYTF
v_gene: TRBV5-6
d_gene: TRBD1

CDR3aa: CASSQAGTANYGYTF
v_gene: TRBV4-1
d_gene: TRBD1

CDR3aa: CASSQDLGRGIPGELFF
v_gene: TRBV4-1
d_gene: -

CDR3aa: CASRGVQGNYGYTF
v_gene: TRBV6-5
d_gene: TRBD1

CDR3aa: CASSLNRDVLYEQYF
v_gene: TRBV5-6
d_gene: -

CDR3aa: CASSLLTSGSLKTQYF
v_gene: TRBV27
d_gene: TRBD2

CDR3aa: CASSLASGSTDTQYF
v_gene: TRBV7-9
d_gene: -

CDR3aa: CASGGAVGEKLFF
v_gene: TRBV11-2
d_gene: -

CDR3aa: CASSPSQAGSYEQYF
v_gene: TRBV18
d_gene: -

CDR3aa: CASSFVWSNQPQHF
v_gene: TRBV5-8
d_gene: -

CDR3aa: CASSLQGADTEAFF
v_gene: TRBV7-2
d_gene: TRBD1

CDR3aa: CASSEQANTYNEQFF
v_gene: TRBV2
d_gene: -

CDR3aa: CASRPTGISGNTIYF
v_gene: TRBV5-5
d_gene: TRBD1

CDR3aa: CASSSDRAILNTEAFF
v_gene: TRBV5-8
d_gene: TRBD1

CDR3aa: CASSGGTSGKETQYF
v_gene: TRBV5-1
d_gene: TRBD2

CDR3aa: CASSLGAGGPLMKDEQFF
v_gene: TRBV11-3
d_gene: TRBD2

CDR3aa: CASSLGQGRGETQYF
v_gene: TRBV5-1
d_gene: TRBD1

CDR3aa: CATSPRHNEQFF
v_gene: TRBV15
d_gene: -

CDR3aa: CAWSLGLTNTGELFF
v_gene: TRBV30
d_gene: -

CDR3aa: CASSPTLAGGTQETQYF
v_gene: TRBV18
d_gene: TRBD2

CDR3aa: CASSVGGNTEAFF
v_gene: TRBV2
d_gene: -

CDR3aa: CASSAYQGELFF
v_gene: TRBV27
d_gene: -

CDR3aa: CASSPRTGSSYNEQFF
v_gene: TRBV11-1
d_gene: TRBD1

CDR3aa: CASSVQGVDGYTF
v_gene: TRBV6-1
d_gene: TRBD1

CDR3aa: CASREDISTDTQYF
v_gene: TRBV6-1
d_gene: -

CDR3aa: CASRDGEETQYF
v_gene: TRBV27
d_gene: -

CDR3aa: CASSLVGGQGAADTQYF
v_gene: TRBV5-1
d_gene: TRBD1

CDR3aa: CASIPGGRSNNQPQHF
v_gene: TRBV28
d_gene: -

CDR3aa: CASSDLPPSTATNEKLFF
v_gene: TRBV2
d_gene: -

CDR3aa: CASSLEQQYGYTF
v_gene: TRBV5-1
d_gene: -

CDR3aa: CASSFGVGSSYNEQFF
v_gene: TRBV5-1
d_gene: -

CDR3aa: CASSNEGGSQPQHF
v_gene: TRBV19
d_gene: TRBD1

CDR3aa: CASGPGQGEGEQYF
v_gene: TRBV10-1
d_gene: TRBD1

CDR3aa: CASSPPGLAGGNEQFF
v_gene: TRBV9
d_gene: TRBD2

CDR3aa: CASSFTTSGRSYEQYF
v_gene: TRBV5-8
d_gene: TRBD2

CDR3aa: CASGLWQGARQPQHF
v_gene: TRBV12-5
d_gene: TRBD1

CDR3aa: CASSLGEIAGVETQYF
v_gene: TRBV11-3
d_gene: TRBD2

CDR3aa: CVSSLGQGGNTIYF
v_gene: TRBV7-6
d_gene: TRBD1

CDR3aa: CASSLAGDYNEQFF
v_gene: TRBV7-7
d_gene: TRBD2

CDR3aa: CASSGGQGVTNYGYTF
v_gene: TRBV27
d_gene: TRBD1

CDR3aa: CASSLLRTGDFYGYTF
v_gene: TRBV2
d_gene: TRBD1

CDR3aa: CASSLPQGVGGNTIYF
v_gene: TRBV7-9
d_gene: -

CDR3aa: CASSTGLAGGNRDEQYF
v_gene: TRBV5-1
d_gene: TRBD2

CDR3aa: CATAYRTEQYF
v_gene: TRBV10-2
d_gene: -

CDR3aa: CASSDFGHDSYEQYF
v_gene: TRBV10-1
d_gene: -